The 26 T cell receptor beta chains reported below all come from one sample, sequenced in a study of human versus mouse CDR3 diversity and MHC coevolution. The method was immunoSEQ multiplex PCR; TCRdb's version includes in-frame clones alone and lacks a portion of them. The sample holds about 81,000 clones, 80% to 95% seen once. The sample was naive CD4+ T cells from blood. Subset described: CD45RO-negative CD62L-positive naive CD4 T cells. These receptors all come from a person aged 30-69 years in good health.

For the CDR3, the DNA is TGTGCTAGTGCCGTTTACGTAGCCGCCTCGAATGAGCAGTTCTTC. It yields the protein CASAVYVAASNEQFF. The chain employs TRBV12-5 and TRBJ2-1; D unclear. This CDR3 has 15 amino acids. V lost 7 bases and J lost 7, with 20 bases in between. Per germline, CDR1 LGHNT and CDR2 FRNRAP.

Notes on this clone: At one end, the junction sequence differs from germline, possibly due to a read error. J is TRBJ2-7 and V is TRBV27, with TRBD2 matching over 10 bases. The CDR3 spans 14 residues. Germline V lookup: CDR1 MNHEY, CDR2 SMNVEV (reference sequence). CDR3 in amino acids: CARSLERGGYEQYF. DNA of the CDR3: TGTGCCCGCAGTTTAGAGCGGGGGGGCTACGAGCAGTACTTC.

Here the CDR3 DNA reads TGTGCCAGCAGGACCCGGACATCCTCTGGAAACACCATATATTTT. Translation gives CASRTRTSSGNTIYF. V and J are TRBV5-8 and TRBJ1-3; tentatively, D is TRBD1 (5 bases). Germline values: CDR1 SGHTS, CDR2 YDEGEE. The CDR3 covers 15 residues. V gave up 5 bases and J gave up 0 bases, with 12 bases separating them.

The CDR3 reads CASSFQFFSQETQYF. The CDR3 nucleotides read TGCGCCAGCAGCTTCCAGTTTTTCAGCCAAGAGACCCAGTACTTC. The chain is built from TRBV4-1 and TRBJ2-5; D gene unclear. CDR3 size: 15 residues. The germline V gene encodes CDR1 MGHRA and CDR2 YSYEKL. Between the trimmed V and J ends, which lost 5 bases and 1 base, there was a span of 14 bases.

The J gene is TRBJ1-5, the V gene TRBV27; D call uncertain. V dropped 5 bases and J dropped 6 bases, with 17 bases sitting between them. CDR3 length: 15 amino acids. CDR1 MNHEY and CDR2 SMNVEV come from the germline V gene (reference sequence). In DNA form, the CDR3 reads TGTGCCAGCAGTCCGTCCCACCCGAGCGCTCAGCCCCAGCATTTT. Residues: CASSPSHPSAQPQHF.

The chain recombines TRBV7-7 with TRBJ2-3, with D tentatively TRBD1 (6 bases). The V gene lost 5 bases and the J gene lost 5 bases, with 14 bases spanning the gap. The CDR3 has 14 residues. From germline, CDR1 is SSHAT and CDR2 FNYEAQ (reference sequence). CDR3 sequence: CASSHDRSEDTQYF. CDR3 nucleotides: TGTGCCAGCAGCCACGACAGGTCCGAAGATACGCAGTATTTT.

This chain links TRBV7-3 with TRBJ1-2, with 7 bases identical to TRBD1. The CDR3 contains 13 residues. Germline V gives CDR1 SGHTA, CDR2 FQGTGA. V lost 3 bases to trimming and J lost 8 bases; unmatched junction nucleotides: 6. This chain's CDR3 is CASSFRQGRGYTF. In DNA, the CDR3 is TGTGCCAGCAGCTTCCGACAGGGACGGGGCTACACCTTC. Variable domain in full (rest from reference TRBV7-3 and TRBJ1-2): GAGVSQTPSNKVTEKGKYVELRCDPISGHTALYWYRQSLGQGPEFLIYFQGTGAADDSGLPNDRFFAVRPEGSVSTLKIQRTERGDSAVYLCASSFRQGRGYTFGSGTRLTVV.

This clone was seen just once. The chain has TRBV2 and TRBJ2-7; 11 nucleotides agree with TRBD1. The CDR3 runs to 13 residues. CDR1 SNHLY and CDR2 FYNNEI come from the germline V gene. V shed 8 bases and J 12 bases; nucleotides not matched to a gene: 12. CDR3 bases: TGTGCCAGCCCTCGGGACAGGGGGGAGACGTGGTACTTC. Its translation: CASPRDRGETWYF.

The chain links TRBV6-5 to TRBJ1-2; tentatively, D is TRBD1 (5 bases). The CDR3 runs to 13 residues. Germline lookup yields CDR1 MNHEY and CDR2 SVGAGI. Trimming took off 6 bases at V and 4 bases at J, with 12 bases between the two ends. The CDR3 DNA reads as TGTGCCAGCAGCAGAGGGACTACCTATGGCTACACCTTC. It specifies CASSRGTTYGYTF.

This rearrangement joins TRBV9 to TRBJ2-5; TRBD1 matches at 8 bases. The DNA matches TRBJ2-7 better at its end, which makes the J call doubtful. The CDR3 length is 13 residues. Per germline, CDR1 SGDLS and CDR2 YYNGEE. CDR3 residues: CASSADRDYEQYF. The CDR3 DNA follows: TGTGCCAGCAGCGCGGACAGGGACTACGAGCAGTACTTC.

This chain connects TRBV9 to TRBJ2-7, with 15 nucleotides matching TRBD2. Germline loops: CDR1 SGDLS, CDR2 YYNGEE. V shed 5 bases and J 0 bases; nucleotides not matched to a gene: 6. CDR3 length: 17 amino acids. CDR3 sequence reads: CASSVGTSGRSSYEQYF. The CDR3 DNA reads TGTGCCAGCAGTGTCGGGACTAGCGGGAGGAGCTCCTACGAGCAGTACTTC.

This sequence joins TRBV5-1 and TRBJ2-1; D is perhaps TRBD2 (5 bases). The CDR3 loop spans 15 amino acids. V was shortened by 3 bases and J by 0 bases, with 10 bases between the two germline ends. CDR1 and CDR2 (germline): SGHRS, YFSETQ. Here the CDR3 reads CASSSSGSSYNEQFF. The CDR3 nucleotides read TGCGCCAGCAGCTCCTCGGGAAGCTCCTACAATGAGCAGTTCTTC.

This rearrangement joins TRBV5-6 to TRBJ1-6; 7 bases agree with TRBD1. Germline V CDR1 and CDR2: SGHDT, YYEEEE. The V segment lost 3 bases and the J segment 10 bases; nucleotides outside the gene matches: 10. The CDR3 loop spans 15 amino acids. The CDR3 DNA follows: TGTGCCAGCAGCTCACGCCGGACAGGAGGCTCACCCCTCCACTTT. This encodes CASSSRRTGGSPLHF.

CDR3 sequence: CASSRNNEQFF. Written as DNA, the CDR3 is TGTGCCAGCTCCAGAAACAATGAGCAGTTCTTC. The chain combines TRBV18 with TRBJ2-1; no definite D call. This CDR3 is built from 11 residues. V lost 6 bases, J lost 5 bases, and 5 bases lay in between. Per the germline V gene, CDR1 is KGHSH and CDR2 is LQKENI. The entire variable domain, with the rest obtained from reference TRBV18 and TRBJ2-1, is as follows: NAGVMQNPRHLVRRRGQEARLRCSPMKGHSHVYWYRQLPEEGLKFMVYLQKENIIDESGMPKERFSAEFPKEGPSILRIQQVVRGDSAAYFCASSRNNEQFFGPGTRLTVL.

For this clone: This specimen includes other DNA sequences encoding the same CDR3. The rearrangement links TRBV7-2 to TRBJ1-5, with D unresolved. CDR1 is SGHTA, CDR2 FQGNSA, per germline. The ends were cut back, 3 bases at V and 0 bases at J, with 9 bases in the middle. This CDR3 has 15 amino acids. This CDR3 reads CASSFGTVSNQPQHF. The CDR3, as DNA: TGTGCCAGCAGCTTCGGAACAGTTAGCAATCAGCCCCAGCATTTT.

This chain joins TRBV5-4 and TRBJ2-5, with D perhaps matching TRBD1 (6 bases). The J call may be mistaken, given a closer DNA end match to TRBJ2-7. CDR1 is SGHNT, CDR2 YYREEE, per germline (reference sequence). The CDR3 consists of 13 residues. CDR3 sequence (DNA): TGTGCCAGCAGCGTGACAGGATCCGACGAGCAGTACTTC. Protein product: CASSVTGSDEQYF.

This sequence joins TRBV7-9 and TRBJ2-3; 7 bases line up with TRBD1. Trimming at V came to 2 bases and at J to 1 base, leaving 3 bases not matched to a gene. The germline gives CDR1 SEHNR, CDR2 FQNEAQ (reference sequence). This CDR3 contains 15 residues. The CDR3 here is CASSLRGQGTDTQYF. CDR3 sequence (DNA): TGTGCCAGCAGCTTAAGGGGGCAGGGCACAGATACGCAGTATTTT.

The chain combines TRBV18 with TRBJ2-1; D gene unclear. Trimming took off 3 bases at V and 4 bases at J, with 7 bases between the two ends. The CDR3 has 13 amino acids. Germline V gene lookup returns CDR1 KGHSH and CDR2 LQKENI. The CDR3 here is CASSPQEYNEQFF. The CDR3 nucleotides are TGTGCCAGCTCACCTCAGGAATACAATGAGCAGTTCTTC.

The chain combines TRBV18 with TRBJ2-7; a weak D match, TRBD1 (6 bases). Germline CDR1 is KGHSH and CDR2 is LQKENI. The CDR3 consists of 13 residues. V lost 0 bases and J lost 7, with 10 bases in between. In nucleotides, the CDR3 is TGTGCCAGCTCACCACCGGCAGGGGAGGAGCAGTACTTC. Translated, it gives CASSPPAGEEQYF.

The genes are TRBV5-1 and TRBJ2-1, with 7 bases that match TRBD2. Trimming at V came to 5 bases and at J to 8 bases, leaving 10 bases not matched to a gene. Germline CDR1 SGHRS, CDR2 YFSETQ. The length of the CDR3 is 14 residues. The CDR3 protein is CASREGLVMYEQFF. CDR3 in DNA: TGCGCCAGCAGGGAAGGACTAGTCATGTATGAGCAGTTCTTC.

The V and J genes are TRBV7-2 and TRBJ1-1, with a tentative D call TRBD1 (5 bases). This CDR3 spans 14 amino acids. Deletions cut 1 base from V and 4 bases from J, with 10 bases between. The V gene's germline CDR1 is SGHTA and CDR2 FQGNSA. This CDR3 is CASSLGAGITEAFF. In DNA form, the CDR3 reads TGTGCCAGCAGCTTAGGAGCAGGGATCACTGAAGCTTTCTTT. Looking up the rest from reference TRBV7-2 and TRBJ1-1 gives the full variable domain: GAGVSQSPSNKVTEKGKDVELRCDPISGHTALYWYRQSLGQGLEFLIYFQGNSAPDKSGLPSDRFSAERTGGSVSTLTIQRTQQEDSAVYLCASSLGAGITEAFFGQGTRLTVV.

The chain employs TRBV5-4 and TRBJ1-1; 8 bases fit TRBD1. This CDR3 contains 13 residues. The germline V gene has CDR1 SGHNT and CDR2 YYREEE (reference sequence). V dropped 6 bases and J dropped 2; count of bases not matched to a gene: 3. CDR3 sequence reads: CASTQGANTEAFF. CDR3 in DNA: TGTGCCAGCACCCAGGGGGCCAACACTGAAGCTTTCTTT.

This clone showed up just once. This chain joins TRBV5-1 and TRBJ1-2; TRBD1 matches 9 bases. CDR1 and CDR2 from the germline V gene are SGHRS and YFSETQ. The CDR3 consists of 14 residues. Trimming cost V 3 bases and J 8 bases; bases outside gene matches: 8. In DNA form, the CDR3 reads TGCGCCAGCAGCTCCGGGACAGGGATAGGCGGCTACACCTTC. Translating it yields CASSSGTGIGGYTF.

Only a few counts were recorded for this clone. The gene calls are TRBV10-3 and TRBJ1-2; D remains unclear. CDR3 length equals 14 residues. V lost 6 bases and J 0 bases, leaving 11 bases between the germline ends. Germline V gene data show CDR1 as ENHRY and CDR2 as SYGVKD. The CDR3 nucleotides are TGTGCCATCAGGGGGAGCGGCTCTAACTATGGCTACACCTTC. It codes for CAIRGSGSNYGYTF.

This clone occurred a few times. At one end, the junction sequence differs from germline, possibly due to a read error. The rearrangement links TRBV7-9 to TRBJ1-3, with D possibly being TRBD1 (6 bases). The CDR3 sequence is 17 residues long. The V gene's germline CDR1 is SEHNR and CDR2 FQNEAQ (reference sequence). The CDR3 bases are TGTGCCAGCAGCCTAGCCCTCCAGGGGTCCTCTGGAAACACCATATATTTT. Amino acids: CASSLALQGSSGNTIYF.

The chain carries TRBV6-1 and TRBJ2-7, with D possibly matching TRBD1 (5 bases). Between the trimmed V and J ends, which lost 11 bases and 5 bases, there was a span of 16 bases. The CDR3 has 12 amino acids. Germline CDR1 reads MNHNS; CDR2 reads SASEGT. For the CDR3, the DNA is TGTGCCGGGGCCACGGAAGGGGACGAGCAGTACTTC. It specifies CAGATEGDEQYF.